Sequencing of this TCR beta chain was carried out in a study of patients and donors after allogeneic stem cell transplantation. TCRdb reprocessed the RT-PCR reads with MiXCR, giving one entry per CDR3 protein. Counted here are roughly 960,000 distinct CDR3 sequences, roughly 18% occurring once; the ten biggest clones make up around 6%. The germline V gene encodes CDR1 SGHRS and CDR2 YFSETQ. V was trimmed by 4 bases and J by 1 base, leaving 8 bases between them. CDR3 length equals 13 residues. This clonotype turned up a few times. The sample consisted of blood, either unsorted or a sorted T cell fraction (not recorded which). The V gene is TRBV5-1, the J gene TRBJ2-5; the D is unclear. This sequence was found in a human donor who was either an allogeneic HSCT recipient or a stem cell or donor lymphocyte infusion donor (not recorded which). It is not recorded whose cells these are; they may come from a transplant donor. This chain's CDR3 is CASSVAVQETQYF. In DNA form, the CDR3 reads TGCGCCAGCAGCGTGGCGGTCCAAGAGACCCAGTACTTC.